This TCR beta chain was identified during a study of cytomegalovirus exposure and HLA in healthy donors. In the study overall: About 80 million unique TCRs from HLA-typed donors were held in an early data release.

Study results and limitations: An analysis done earlier found most TCR beta V segments productive about 90% or about 30% of the time. The authors considered a cluster of highly shared sequence variants likely to be a sequencing artifact.

The V gene end was trimmed by 4 bases and the J gene end by 1 base; junction bases not matched to a gene: 1. Germline V gives CDR1 SGHDT, CDR2 YYEEEE. This CDR3 comprises 14 residues. Notes on this clone: The antigen is not known.

This PCR relied on a set of 60 Vbeta primers and 13 Jbeta primers. Only in-frame clones appear in the TCRdb table, and some are missing; sequencing was by immunoSEQ multiplex PCR. The sample holds 150,000 to 170,000 clones; 75% are singletons and the top ten take roughly 1.4%. The sample comprised PBMCs. The TCR sequence derives from a man aged 18 to 30 in good health and CMV-seronegative. The rearrangement joins TRBV5-6 to TRBJ1-1; 10 nucleotides line up with TRBD1. CDR3 region: CASSRTGGNTEAFF. DNA for the CDR3: TGTGCCAGCAGCCGGACAGGGGGGAACACTGAAGCTTTCTTT.